One sample yielded the 23 T cell receptor beta chains listed below, sequenced in a study of cytomegalovirus exposure and HLA in healthy donors. PCR employed 60 Vbeta and 13 Jbeta primers. Repertoires were generated with immunoSEQ multiplex PCR, while TCRdb's copy carries only in-frame clones and drops some. The data hold around 94,000 clones, with approximately 87% observed a single time. The sample consisted of PBMCs. These receptors all come from a man between 40 and 49 years old in good health and CMV-seronegative.

The chain employs TRBV10-2 and TRBJ2-7; tentatively, D is TRBD2 (5 bases). Germline CDR1 WSHSY, CDR2 SAAADI. The CDR3 extends over 14 amino acids. V gave up 3 bases and J gave up 1 base, with 10 bases separating them. The CDR3 DNA reads TGCGCCAGCAGTGAAATCCGGGATTCCTACGAGCAGTACTTC. This gives the protein CASSEIRDSYEQYF.

The chain recombines TRBV10-3 with TRBJ1-1, with D possibly matching TRBD1 (6 bases). Germline loops: CDR1 ENHRY, CDR2 SYGVKD. The CDR3 has 15 residues. V lost 0 bases and J 7 bases, leaving 15 bases between the germline ends. The CDR3 here is CAISESGGAGIEAFF. As DNA, the CDR3 is TGTGCCATCAGTGAGTCGGGGGGGGCCGGGATTGAAGCTTTCTTT.

The chain has TRBV21-1 and TRBJ2-2; the table's D call, TRBD2, has no DNA check behind it. TRBV21-1 corresponds to a pseudogene. The CDR3 contains 20 residues. This CDR3 reads CASSKARGTSGGANTGELFF. The CDR3 DNA sequence: TGTGCCAGCAGCAAAGCGCGCGGGACTAGCGGGGGGGCGAACACCGGGGAGCTGTTTTTT.

This clone was picked up a small number of times. Germline and junction disagree at one end, which may indicate a read error. The chain has TRBV7-7 and TRBJ2-2, with 8 bases identical to TRBD1. This CDR3 comprises 17 residues. Germline V gene data show CDR1 as SSHAT and CDR2 as FNYEAQ (reference sequence). CDR3 region: CASSSKGQGAGTGELFF. Here the CDR3 DNA reads TGTGCTAGCAGCTCAAAAGGGCAGGGGGCCGGCACCGGGGAGCTGTTTTTT. Together with reference TRBV7-7 and TRBJ2-2, the CDR3 gives the full variable domain: GAGVSQSPRYKVTKRGQDVTLRCDPISSHATLYWYQQALGQGPEFLTYFNYEAQPDKSGLPSDRFSAERPEGSISTLTIQRTEQRDSAMYRCASSSKGQGAGTGELFFGEGSRLTVL.

The J gene is TRBJ2-7, the V gene TRBV5-1; perhaps TRBD1 as D (5 bases). Trimming shortened V by 2 bases and J by 2 bases, and 11 bases separated the two germline ends. The CDR3 has 14 residues. Per the germline V gene, CDR1 is SGHRS and CDR2 is YFSETQ. This chain's CDR3 is CASSFFQGTYEQYF. The CDR3 nucleotides read TGCGCCAGCAGCTTTTTTCAGGGTACCTACGAGCAGTACTTC.

This chain joins TRBV7-9 and TRBJ1-6, with D perhaps TRBD1 (5 bases). From germline, CDR1 is SEHNR and CDR2 FQNEAQ (reference sequence). The ends were cut back, 1 base at V and 7 bases at J, with 11 bases in the middle. The CDR3 totals 15 residues. The CDR3: CASSLDGGANSPLHF. The CDR3 DNA is TGTGCCAGCAGCTTAGACGGGGGTGCAAATTCACCCCTCCACTTT.

The V call is TRBV19, the J call TRBJ1-4; TRBD1 agrees at 10 bases. The germline gives CDR1 LNHDA, CDR2 SQIVND (reference sequence). The CDR3 covers 14 residues. V shed 6 bases and J 6 bases; nucleotides not matched to a gene: 4. For the CDR3, the DNA is TGTGCCAGTAGCAGACAGGGGGCAGATGAAAAACTGTTTTTT. Its protein product is CASSRQGADEKLFF. The full variable domain, with the rest looked up from reference TRBV19 and TRBJ1-4, is DGGITQSPKYLFRKEGQNVTLSCEQNLNHDAMYWYRQDPGQGLRLIYYSQIVNDFQKGDIAEGYSVSREKKESFPLTVTSAQKNPTAFYLCASSRQGADEKLFFGSGTQLSVL.

The V and J genes are TRBV4-1 and TRBJ2-2; D uncertain. Trimming removed 1 base from V and 1 base from J, with 10 bases in between. CDR1 MGHRA and CDR2 YSYEKL come from the germline V gene. This CDR3 has 16 amino acids. DNA for the CDR3: TGCGCCAGCAGCCAAGTTCGACCGGGGAACACCGGGGAGCTGTTTTTT. The encoded protein is CASSQVRPGNTGELFF.

The genes are TRBV15 and TRBJ1-2, with D tentatively TRBD1 (5 bases). V shed 0 bases and J shed 7 bases, with 9 bases lying between them. There are 13 residues in the CDR3. Germline V lookup: CDR1 LNHNV, CDR2 YYDKDF (reference sequence). The CDR3 sequence is CATSREGTIGYTF. CDR3 DNA sequence: TGTGCCACCAGCAGAGAGGGGACTATTGGCTACACCTTC.

V is TRBV15 and J is TRBJ2-3; 15 nucleotides line up with TRBD2. The germline CDR1 and CDR2 sequences are LNHNV and YYDKDF (reference sequence). The V gene end was trimmed by 4 bases and the J gene end by 2 bases; junction bases not matched to a gene: 10. CDR3 length: 19 amino acids. The CDR3 DNA sequence: TGTGCCACCAGCAAAAAAAGGCGGACTAGCGGGGGGGACACAGATACGCAGTATTTT. Protein: CATSKKRRTSGGDTDTQYF.

This rearrangement joins TRBV7-2 to TRBJ1-5; D is ambiguous. The V gene's germline CDR1 is SGHTA and CDR2 FQGNSA. Trimming pared 3 bases from V and 5 bases from J, leaving 11 bases between. The CDR3 contains 14 residues. The CDR3 sequence: CASSLEVEDQPQHF. The CDR3 DNA reads as TGTGCCAGCAGCTTGGAGGTGGAGGATCAGCCCCAGCATTTT.

The chain joins TRBV13 to TRBJ2-7, with D perhaps matching TRBD2 (7 bases). In germline, CDR1 is PRHDT, CDR2 FYEKMQ (reference sequence). V shed 5 bases and J shed 1 base, with 12 bases lying between them. This CDR3 is built from 14 residues. The CDR3, as DNA: TGTGCCAGCAGCCGGGGGGCCACTTCCTACGAGCAGTACTTC. This encodes CASSRGATSYEQYF.

The J gene is TRBJ2-7, the V gene TRBV10-3; weak D call: TRBD2 (5 bases). The length of the CDR3 is 14 residues. The V and J ends lost 4 bases and 0 bases respectively, with 10 bases between them. Germline V lookup: CDR1 ENHRY, CDR2 SYGVKD. The CDR3 loop reads CAISGTGNSYEQYF. The CDR3 nucleotides are TGTGCCATCAGTGGAACGGGAAACTCCTACGAGCAGTACTTC.

This clone was counted a single time. This chain joins TRBV29-1 and TRBJ1-2, with TRBD1 identical over 9 bases. In germline, CDR1 is SQVTM, CDR2 ANQGSEA. V trimming: 6 bases; J trimming: 8 bases; junction bases outside the gene matches: 7. This CDR3 has 12 residues. The CDR3 sequence: CSVVTGGDGYTF. In DNA form, the CDR3 reads TGCAGCGTCGTAACAGGGGGCGACGGCTACACCTTC. Looking up the rest from reference TRBV29-1 and TRBJ1-2 gives the full variable domain: SAVISQKPSRDICQRGTSLTIQCQVDSQVTMMFWYRQQPGQSLTLIATANQGSEATYESGFVIDKFPISRPNLTFSTLTVSNMSPEDSSIYLCSVVTGGDGYTFGSGTRLTVV.

V usage is TRBV4-1 and J usage is TRBJ2-5; D possibly corresponds to TRBD1 (6 bases). The V gene lost 1 base and the J gene lost 4 bases, with 19 bases spanning the gap. The CDR3 loop spans 17 amino acids. CDR1 is MGHRA, CDR2 YSYEKL, per germline. The CDR3 nucleotides read TGCGCCAGCAGCCAAGGCCCCCGGGACACCCTAGGAGAGACCCAGTACTTC. Its translation: CASSQGPRDTLGETQYF.

This clone has a single count. The chain employs TRBV9 and TRBJ2-7, with D possibly TRBD2 on 8 matching bases. The V gene lost 0 bases and the J gene lost 3 bases, with 19 bases spanning the gap. The germline CDR1 and CDR2 sequences are SGDLS and YYNGEE. The CDR3 loop spans 17 amino acids. The CDR3 coding sequence is TGTGCCAGCAGCGTAGACCTAGCGGGTCAGGGGGACTACGAGCAGTACTTC. It codes for CASSVDLAGQGDYEQYF. Variable domain in full (rest from reference TRBV9 and TRBJ2-7): DSGVTQTPKHLITATGQRVTLRCSPRSGDLSVYWYQQSLDQGLQFLIQYYNGEERAKGNILERFSAQQFPDLHSELNLSSLELGDSALYFCASSVDLAGQGDYEQYFGPGTRLTVT.

This clone was detected only once. The J gene is TRBJ1-3, the V gene TRBV5-1, with no clear D. Germline CDR1 is SGHRS and CDR2 is YFSETQ. This CDR3 has 13 amino acids. V lost 4 bases and J lost 4, with 9 bases in between. The CDR3 region has the DNA TGCGCCAGCAGCCCTAGCGAAGGAAACACCATATATTTT. Protein: CASSPSEGNTIYF.

This clone was detected a few times. The J gene is TRBJ2-5, the V gene TRBV23-1, with D maybe TRBD1 (6 bases). TRBV23-1 is sorted into the ORF group, with uncertain function. V was cut by 7 bases and J by 2 bases, with 20 bases left in between. The CDR3 totals 16 residues. The CDR3 region is CASNKPGHGHQETQYF. CDR3 DNA: TGCGCCAGCAACAAACCGGGACACGGACATCAAGAGACCCAGTACTTC.

This chain connects TRBV5-1 to TRBJ2-7; 9 positions agree with TRBD1. With V trimmed by 4 bases and J by 2 bases, 1 base remained unmatched. Per the germline V gene, CDR1 is SGHRS and CDR2 is YFSETQ. The length of the CDR3 is 13 residues. CDR3 bases: TGCGCCAGCAGCGGGACAGGGACCTACGAGCAGTACTTC. This codes for CASSGTGTYEQYF.

V gene TRBV2 combines with J gene TRBJ1-1; no reliable D call. Germline assignment: CDR1 SNHLY and CDR2 FYNNEI. The CDR3 is 13 amino acids. V was clipped by 7 bases and J by 1 base, with 10 bases between them. The CDR3 spells CASTIQSNTEAFF. CDR3 coding DNA: TGTGCCAGCACGATACAATCGAACACTGAAGCTTTCTTT.

V usage is TRBV11-2 and J usage is TRBJ1-6, with D possibly being TRBD1 (5 bases). CDR1 is SGHAT and CDR2 is FQNNGV in the germline V gene. CDR3 size: 14 residues. Trimming stripped 0 bases from V and 5 bases from J, with 5 bases between. The CDR3 spells CASSLEQDNSPLHF. The CDR3, as DNA: TGTGCCAGCAGCTTAGAACAGGATAATTCACCCCTCCACTTT.

The chain carries TRBV9 and TRBJ2-1, with 9 bases lining up with TRBD1. Germline assignment: CDR1 SGDLS and CDR2 YYNGEE. The CDR3 totals 17 residues. The junction had 13 bases not matched to a gene; V was cut back by 4 bases and J by 5 bases. The CDR3 is CASSPLPGQGPDNEQFF. The CDR3 DNA sequence: TGTGCCAGCAGCCCCTTACCGGGACAGGGCCCCGACAATGAGCAGTTCTTC.

V usage is TRBV9 and J usage is TRBJ2-1, with 10 bases that match TRBD2. V shed 4 bases and J 7 bases; nucleotides not matched to a gene: 8. The germline V gene encodes CDR1 SGDLS and CDR2 YYNGEE. CDR3 length: 15 residues. The CDR3 DNA sequence: TGTGCCAGCAGCAAGAGCGGGGGGGCGCAAAATGAGCAGTTCTTC. Protein sequence: CASSKSGGAQNEQFF.